A single sample gave rise to the 30 T cell receptor beta chains below, sequenced in a study of T cells in tuberculosis. Method: immunoSEQ multiplex PCR; TCRdb's copy keeps in-frame clones and lacks some. Seen here are about 49,000 clones, 90% to 95% observed once, and the top ten hold over 1.1%. Described time point: new active TB diagnosis, blood taken before or within 7 days of starting treatment. Specimen: PBMCs, collected at tuberculosis diagnosis. The receptors were sampled from an adult with tuberculosis.

The DNA of the CDR3 is TGTGCCAGCAGCTTGGTGACAGGGGGGATCAGGGAGCTGTTTTTT. Its protein is CASSLVTGGIRELFF. The chain uses TRBV5-4 and TRBJ2-2; TRBD1 aligns across 9 bases. CDR1 and CDR2 (germline): SGHNT, YYREEE (reference sequence). There are 15 residues in the CDR3. The junction had 6 bases not matched to a gene; V was cut back by 0 bases and J by 9 bases.

J is TRBJ2-1 and V is TRBV30; 9 bases match TRBD2. The CDR3 is 17 amino acids. V was clipped by 6 bases and J by 7 bases; unmatched bases: 19. Per the germline V gene, CDR1 is GTSNPN and CDR2 is SVGIG (reference sequence). The CDR3 DNA is TGTGCCTGTCCCAAACCGCTTACAAGGCGGGGGGGGAATGAGCAGTTCTTC. Translating it yields CACPKPLTRRGGNEQFF. Using reference TRBV30 and TRBJ2-1 for the parts outside the CDR3, the full variable domain is SQTIHQWPATLVQPVGSPLSLECTVEGTSNPNLYWYRQAAGRGLQLLFYSVGIGQISSEVPQNLSASRPQDRQFILSSKKLLLSDSGFYLCACPKPLTRRGGNEQFFGPGTRLTVL.

The chain joins TRBV27 to TRBJ2-7; TRBD1 agrees at 7 bases. The V segment lost 3 bases and the J segment 3 bases; nucleotides outside the gene matches: 5. Germline V lookup: CDR1 MNHEY, CDR2 SMNVEV (reference sequence). The CDR3 covers 14 residues. This chain's CDR3 is CASSFRQGFYEQYF. CDR3 in DNA: TGTGCCAGCAGTTTTCGACAGGGATTCTACGAGCAGTACTTC.

The rearrangement uses TRBV29-1 and TRBJ2-7, with a weak D call TRBD2 (7 bases). V was clipped by 3 bases and J by 1 base, with 10 bases between them. Germline V gene lookup returns CDR1 SQVTM and CDR2 ANQGSEA. The CDR3 is 13 amino acids. CDR3 in amino acids: CSVEGGQSYEQYF. DNA for the CDR3: TGCAGCGTTGAGGGGGGGCAGTCCTACGAGCAGTACTTC.

The chain links TRBV5-5 to TRBJ2-7; weak D call: TRBD2 (5 bases). V was shortened by 1 base and J by 2 bases, with 10 bases between the two germline ends. The CDR3 is made up of 14 amino acids. CDR1 is SGHKS, CDR2 YYEKEE, per germline (reference sequence). In DNA, the CDR3 is TGTGCCAGCAGCTTGAGGCCGGGGACCTACGAGCAGTACTTC. Amino acids: CASSLRPGTYEQYF.

The rearrangement joins TRBV27 to TRBJ1-2, with D possibly TRBD1 on 6 matching bases. Germline CDR1 and CDR2: MNHEY and SMNVEV (reference sequence). The CDR3 covers 14 residues. The V gene lost 5 bases and the J gene lost 4 bases, with 14 bases spanning the gap. The CDR3 region is CASSAAGRGYGYTF. In DNA form, the CDR3 reads TGTGCCAGCAGTGCGGCGGGCAGGGGCTATGGCTACACCTTC.

This clone appeared once. The CDR3 DNA reads TGTGCCAGCAGCCTGCAGTTTAATGAAAAACTGTTTTTT. This translates into CASSLQFNEKLFF. The J gene is TRBJ1-4, the V gene TRBV11-2; no firm D call. V lost 5 bases and J 4 bases, leaving 8 bases between the germline ends. CDR1 and CDR2 from the germline V gene are SGHAT and FQNNGV. This CDR3 has 13 amino acids.

The rearrangement links TRBV2 to TRBJ2-4, with TRBD1 as a possible D gene (6 bases). The CDR3 is 12 residues long. Trimming pared 6 bases from V and 8 bases from J, leaving 11 bases between. Germline-derived CDR1 and CDR2 are SNHLY and FYNNEI. The CDR3 protein is CASSQEGDIQYF. CDR3 DNA sequence: TGTGCCAGCAGCCAAGAGGGGGACATTCAGTACTTC.

The CDR3 bases are TGCGCCAGCAGCCAACCTCAATTTGTGGGGGCCACTGAAGCTTTCTTT. This gives the protein CASSQPQFVGATEAFF. V is TRBV4-1 and J is TRBJ1-1; D possibly corresponds to TRBD1 (6 bases). This CDR3 contains 16 residues. Germline V gene sequence: CDR1 MGHRA, CDR2 YSYEKL. V was pared by 2 bases and J by 4 bases, with 17 bases between.

The rearrangement links TRBV7-9 to TRBJ2-7; TRBD1 is a possible D gene (6 bases). V dropped 2 bases and J dropped 2 bases, with 13 bases sitting between them. The CDR3 is made up of 15 amino acids. The germline V gene encodes CDR1 SEHNR and CDR2 FQNEAQ (reference sequence). The CDR3 is CASSLTRDTPYEQYF. CDR3 DNA: TGTGCCAGCAGCTTAACCCGGGACACCCCCTACGAGCAGTACTTC.

This chain connects TRBV7-8 to TRBJ2-3, with 9 bases identical to TRBD2. J lost 2 bases, V lost 1 base, and 7 bases had no gene match. Germline lookup yields CDR1 SGHVS and CDR2 FQNEAQ. This CDR3 is 17 amino acids long. The CDR3, as DNA: TGTGCCAGCAGCTTAGAAGCTAGCGGGACCCTCACAGATACGCAGTATTTT. It translates to CASSLEASGTLTDTQYF.

V and J are TRBV1 and TRBJ1-2; TRBD1 is taken as the D call from the table, unchecked against the DNA. TRBV1 is a pseudogene locus. The CDR3 has 16 amino acids. The CDR3 region is CTSSRPPGRGLYGYTF. CDR3 DNA sequence: TGCACCAGCAGCCGGCCCCCCGGCAGGGGGCTCTATGGCTACACCTTC.

The genes are TRBV30 and TRBJ2-7; D possibly corresponds to TRBD2 (5 bases). With 0 bases removed from V and 5 bases from J, the gap between germline ends came to 11 bases. Germline V gene sequence: CDR1 GTSNPN, CDR2 SVGIG (reference sequence). This CDR3 has 13 residues. CDR3 sequence: CAWSVRLANEQYF. For the CDR3, the DNA is TGTGCCTGGAGTGTAAGGCTAGCAAACGAGCAGTACTTC.

The chain links TRBV18 to TRBJ1-1; 7 bases fit TRBD1. The V and J ends lost 1 base and 0 bases, in that order; junction bases with no gene match: 5. This CDR3 contains 16 residues. Germline V gives CDR1 KGHSH, CDR2 LQKENI. The CDR3 region is CASSPRDRPMNTEAFF. The CDR3 region has the DNA TGTGCCAGCTCACCACGGGACAGACCTATGAACACTGAAGCTTTCTTT.

The chain combines TRBV2 with TRBJ2-5; weak D call: TRBD2 (7 bases). V was shortened by 0 bases and J by 7 bases, with 18 bases between the two germline ends. The CDR3 runs 16 residues. The V gene's germline CDR1 is SNHLY and CDR2 FYNNEI. CDR3 loop: CASSEARGGARGTQYF. CDR3 bases: TGTGCCAGCAGTGAAGCTAGGGGGGGGGCCAGAGGGACCCAGTACTTC.

The chain recombines TRBV4-2 with TRBJ2-5, with 10 bases fitting TRBD1. The J segment lost 4 bases and the V segment lost 2 bases, leaving 4 bases of the junction unmatched. The germline gives CDR1 LGHNA, CDR2 YNFKEQ. CDR3 length: 15 residues. In DNA, the CDR3 is TGTGCCAGCAGCCAATCGACAGGGGGCGGAGAGACCCAGTACTTC. This gives the protein CASSQSTGGGETQYF.

The V and J genes are TRBV5-1 and TRBJ2-4; TRBD1 is a possible D gene (6 bases). V was trimmed by 2 bases and J by 5 bases, leaving 8 bases between them. The germline CDR1 and CDR2 sequences are SGHRS and YFSETQ. This CDR3 is 13 amino acids long. Here the CDR3 reads CASSLGQQNIQYF. CDR3 bases: TGCGCCAGCAGCTTAGGACAGCAAAACATTCAGTACTTC.

CDR3 sequence: CASSFSPGELFF. DNA for the CDR3: TGTGCCAGCAGCTTTTCTCCCGGGGAGCTGTTTTTT. V is TRBV9 and J is TRBJ2-2; no clear D gene. The CDR3 spans 12 residues. The V end was cut by 4 bases, the J end by 6 bases, with 7 bases between. Germline values: CDR1 SGDLS, CDR2 YYNGEE.

This chain links TRBV5-8 with TRBJ2-1; TRBD2 aligns across 8 bases. Germline V gene lookup returns CDR1 SGHTS and CDR2 YDEGEE. V was clipped by 6 bases and J by 8 bases; unmatched bases: 16. The length of the CDR3 is 16 residues. The CDR3 spells CASNLGPGGLGDEQFF. CDR3 in DNA: TGTGCCAGCAACCTTGGTCCGGGGGGGCTGGGGGATGAGCAGTTCTTC.

The J gene is TRBJ2-7, the V gene TRBV28, with 7 bases aligning to TRBD1. This CDR3 has 12 amino acids. The germline V gene encodes CDR1 MDHEN and CDR2 SYDVKM. Trimming removed 10 bases from V and 2 bases from J; junction bases left unmatched: 5. The CDR3 region is CAIRQGPYEQYF. CDR3 in DNA: TGTGCCATTCGACAGGGCCCCTACGAGCAGTACTTC.

The V call is TRBV19, the J call TRBJ2-3, with D tentatively TRBD2 (5 bases). The CDR3 length is 15 residues. CDR1 is LNHDA and CDR2 is SQIVND in the germline V gene (reference sequence). Trimming took 2 bases from V and 1 from J, leaving 10 bases between them. CDR3 amino acids: CASSISGYRTDTQYF. CDR3 bases: TGTGCCAGTAGTATAAGCGGATACCGCACAGATACGCAGTATTTT.

This clone came up once. V is TRBV4-3 and J is TRBJ2-2; D is possibly TRBD2 (6 bases). V dropped 1 base and J dropped 0 bases, with 15 bases sitting between them. Germline lookup yields CDR1 LGHNA and CDR2 YSLEER. This CDR3 has 18 amino acids. The CDR3: CASSQVIQRASNTGELFF. The CDR3 DNA is TGCGCCAGCAGCCAAGTAATCCAGCGGGCCTCGAACACCGGGGAGCTGTTTTTT.

The V gene is TRBV29-1, the J gene TRBJ2-5; D possibly corresponds to TRBD2 (6 bases). Trimming cost V 5 bases and J 9 bases, with 19 bases left between them. This CDR3 spans 13 amino acids. The germline CDR1 and CDR2 sequences are SQVTM and ANQGSEA. In DNA form, the CDR3 reads TGCAGCGTTACAATGGGCCTTTGGGAGGCCCAGTACTTC. Amino acid sequence: CSVTMGLWEAQYF.

This clone appeared once. The chain links TRBV29-1 to TRBJ2-1, with 10 positions matching TRBD2. V lost 2 bases and J lost 3; bases outside the gene matches: 19. The germline V gene encodes CDR1 SQVTM and CDR2 ANQGSEA. This CDR3 comprises 20 residues. This chain's CDR3 is CSVERHGGLAHSLFYNEQFF. The DNA for the CDR3 is TGCAGCGTTGAACGTCACGGGGGACTAGCGCATTCTTTATTCTACAATGAGCAGTTCTTC.

V is TRBV5-1 and J is TRBJ1-1, with D possibly TRBD1 on 5 matching bases. Deletions cut 3 bases from V and 2 bases from J, with 8 bases between. Per the germline V gene, CDR1 is SGHRS and CDR2 is YFSETQ. The CDR3 sequence is 13 residues long. DNA of the CDR3: TGCGCCAGCAGCTCCGGACAAAACACTGAAGCTTTCTTT. This encodes CASSSGQNTEAFF.

The V gene is TRBV5-4, the J gene TRBJ2-5; 10 bases fit TRBD2. Germline V gene sequence: CDR1 SGHNT, CDR2 YYREEE (reference sequence). Losses at the gene ends were 3 bases for V and 1 base for J; bases not matched to a gene: 3. CDR3 length equals 15 residues. The CDR3 loop reads CASSSSSGGQETQYF. The CDR3 DNA reads as TGTGCCAGCAGCTCTTCTAGCGGGGGCCAAGAGACCCAGTACTTC.

The chain employs TRBV5-1 and TRBJ2-3; D might be TRBD2 (6 bases). There are 17 residues in the CDR3. V lost 3 bases, J lost 1 base, and 18 bases lay in between. The germline CDR1 and CDR2 sequences are SGHRS and YFSETQ. The chain's CDR3 is CASSSFAGGKGTDTQYF. The CDR3 DNA follows: TGCGCCAGCAGCTCATTTGCGGGCGGGAAGGGCACAGATACGCAGTATTTT.

Points on this clone: Germline is not matched at one junction end, which may reflect a read error. V is TRBV13 and J is TRBJ2-1, with 12 bases identical to TRBD2. The length of the CDR3 is 13 residues. Germline assignment: CDR1 PRHDT and CDR2 FYEKMQ (reference sequence). CDR3 coding DNA: TGTGCCAGCAGCTTATCCGGACTAGCGGGATCGGTCTTC. Translating gives CASSLSGLAGSVF.

This chain joins TRBV10-3 and TRBJ1-1; 10 nucleotides match TRBD1. CDR3 length: 14 residues. The junction had 6 bases not matched to a gene; V was cut back by 6 bases and J by 5 bases. Germline CDR1 is ENHRY and CDR2 is SYGVKD. DNA for the CDR3: TGTGCCATCAGCCCGGACAGGGGGGGAACTGAAGCTTTCTTT. This codes for CAISPDRGGTEAFF.

The CDR3 reads CASSPQGAFEQYF. The DNA of the CDR3 is TGTGCCAGCTCACCACAGGGGGCGTTCGAGCAGTACTTC. The V call is TRBV18, the J call TRBJ2-7; 7 nucleotides align to TRBD1. J was trimmed by 6 bases and V by 1 base; bases with no gene match: 3. CDR3 length equals 13 residues. The germline gives CDR1 KGHSH, CDR2 LQKENI.